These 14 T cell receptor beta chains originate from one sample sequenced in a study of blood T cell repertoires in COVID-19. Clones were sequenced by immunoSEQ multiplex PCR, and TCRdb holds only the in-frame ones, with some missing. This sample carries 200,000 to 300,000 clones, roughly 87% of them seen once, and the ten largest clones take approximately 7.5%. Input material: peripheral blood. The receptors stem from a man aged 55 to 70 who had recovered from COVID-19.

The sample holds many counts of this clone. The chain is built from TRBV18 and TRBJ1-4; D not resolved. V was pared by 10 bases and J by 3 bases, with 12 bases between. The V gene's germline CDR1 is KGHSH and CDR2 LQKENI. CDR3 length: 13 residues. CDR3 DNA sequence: TGTGCCACCAACAGCAGCCCTAATGAAAAACTGTTTTTT. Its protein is CATNSSPNEKLFF.

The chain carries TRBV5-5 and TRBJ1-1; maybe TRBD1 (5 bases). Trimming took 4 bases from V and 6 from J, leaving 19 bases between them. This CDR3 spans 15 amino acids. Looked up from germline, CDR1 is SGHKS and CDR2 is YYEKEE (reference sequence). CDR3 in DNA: TGTGCCAGCAGCCTGTCCGGGACTCCAGACGCTGAAGCTTTCTTT. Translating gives CASSLSGTPDAEAFF.

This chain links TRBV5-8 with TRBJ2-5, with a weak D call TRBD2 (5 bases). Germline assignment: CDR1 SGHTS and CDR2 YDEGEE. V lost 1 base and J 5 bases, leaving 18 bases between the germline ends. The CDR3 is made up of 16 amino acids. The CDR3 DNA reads TGTGCCAGCAGCTTGCGTTGGCCCCGGGATGGGGAGACCCAGTACTTC. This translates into CASSLRWPRDGETQYF. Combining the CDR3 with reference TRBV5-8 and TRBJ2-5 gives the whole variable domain EAGVTQSPTHLIKTRGQQATLRCSPISGHTSVYWYQQALGLGLQFLLWYDEGEERNRGNFPPRFSGRQFPNYSSELNVNALELEDSALYLCASSLRWPRDGETQYFGPGTRLLVL.

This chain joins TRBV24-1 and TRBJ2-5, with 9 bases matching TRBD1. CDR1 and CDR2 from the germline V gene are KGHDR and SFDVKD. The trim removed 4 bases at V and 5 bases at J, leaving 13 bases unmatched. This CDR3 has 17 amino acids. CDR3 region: CATSDAPGQGESETQYF. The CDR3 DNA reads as TGTGCCACCAGTGACGCACCGGGACAGGGAGAATCGGAGACCCAGTACTTC.

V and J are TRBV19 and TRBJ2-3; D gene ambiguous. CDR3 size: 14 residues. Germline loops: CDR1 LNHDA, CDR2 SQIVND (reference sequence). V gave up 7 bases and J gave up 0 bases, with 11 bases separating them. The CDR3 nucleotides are TGTGCCAGTACCCAAACAGCTAGCACAGATACGCAGTATTTT. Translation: CASTQTASTDTQYF.

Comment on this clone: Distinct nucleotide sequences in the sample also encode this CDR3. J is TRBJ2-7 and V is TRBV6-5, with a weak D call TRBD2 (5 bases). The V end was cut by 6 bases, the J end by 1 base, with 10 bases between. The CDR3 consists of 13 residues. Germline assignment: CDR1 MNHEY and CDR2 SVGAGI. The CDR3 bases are TGTGCCAGCAGCCGGACTGAATCCTACGAGCAGTACTTC. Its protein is CASSRTESYEQYF.

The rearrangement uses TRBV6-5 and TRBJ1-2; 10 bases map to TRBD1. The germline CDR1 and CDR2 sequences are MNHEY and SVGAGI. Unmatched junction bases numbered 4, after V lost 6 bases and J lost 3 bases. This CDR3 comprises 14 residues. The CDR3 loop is CASSMGQGYYGYTF. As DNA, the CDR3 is TGTGCCAGCAGCATGGGACAGGGGTACTATGGCTACACCTTC.

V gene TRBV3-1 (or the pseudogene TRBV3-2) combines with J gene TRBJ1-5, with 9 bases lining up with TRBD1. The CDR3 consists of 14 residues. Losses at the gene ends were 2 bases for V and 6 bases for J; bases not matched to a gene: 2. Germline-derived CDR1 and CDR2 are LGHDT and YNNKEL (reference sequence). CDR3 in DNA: TGTGCCAGCAGCCAACGGACAGGGGTTCAGCCCCAGCATTTT. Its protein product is CASSQRTGVQPQHF.

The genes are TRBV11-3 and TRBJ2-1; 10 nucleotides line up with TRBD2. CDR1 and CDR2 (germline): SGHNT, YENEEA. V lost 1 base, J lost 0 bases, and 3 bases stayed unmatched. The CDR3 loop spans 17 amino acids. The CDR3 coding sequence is TGTGCCAGCAGCTTAGTTAGCGGGGGGAGCTCCTACAATGAGCAGTTCTTC. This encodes CASSLVSGGSSYNEQFF.

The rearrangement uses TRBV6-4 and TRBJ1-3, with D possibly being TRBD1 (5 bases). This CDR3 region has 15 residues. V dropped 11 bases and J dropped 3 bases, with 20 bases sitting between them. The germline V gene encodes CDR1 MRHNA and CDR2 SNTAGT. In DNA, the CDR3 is TGTGCCTGCGCGAACGGGGGAGGATGTGGAAACACCATATATTTT. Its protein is CACANGGGCGNTIYF.

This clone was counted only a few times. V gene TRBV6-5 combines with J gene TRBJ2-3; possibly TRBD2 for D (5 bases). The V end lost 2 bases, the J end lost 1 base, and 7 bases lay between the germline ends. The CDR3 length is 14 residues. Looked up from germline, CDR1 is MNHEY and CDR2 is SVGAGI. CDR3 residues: CASSYGAGTDTQYF. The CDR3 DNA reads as TGTGCCAGCAGTTACGGAGCGGGCACAGATACGCAGTATTTT.

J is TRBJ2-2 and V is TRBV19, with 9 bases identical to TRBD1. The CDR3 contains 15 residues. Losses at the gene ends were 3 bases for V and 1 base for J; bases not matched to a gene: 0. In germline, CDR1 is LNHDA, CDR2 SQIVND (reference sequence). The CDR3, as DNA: TGTGCCAGTAGTATGACAGGGGGGAACACCGGGGAGCTGTTTTTT. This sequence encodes CASSMTGGNTGELFF.

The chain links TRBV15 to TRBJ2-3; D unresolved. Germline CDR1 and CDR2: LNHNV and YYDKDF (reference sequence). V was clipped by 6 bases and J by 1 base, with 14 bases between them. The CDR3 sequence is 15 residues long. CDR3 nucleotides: TGTGCCACCAGTCCTAACCGAGCCGGCACAGATACGCAGTATTTT. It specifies CATSPNRAGTDTQYF.

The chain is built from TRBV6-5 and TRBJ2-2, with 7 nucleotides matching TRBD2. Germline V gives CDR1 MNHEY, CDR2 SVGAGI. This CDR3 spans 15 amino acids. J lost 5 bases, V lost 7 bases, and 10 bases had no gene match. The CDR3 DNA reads TGTGCCAGCAAACTTTCTGGGGGAGGGACCGGGGAGCTGTTTTTT. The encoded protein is CASKLSGGGTGELFF.